Listed here are 32 T cell receptor beta chains from one sample, sequenced in a study of beta chain features in type 1 diabetes. Notes on the study in general: Among patients with Type 1 diabetes, TCRB CDR3s were moderately but significantly shorter in every one of the four CD4+ subsets.

Sequenced material consisted of expressed TCRB transcripts (all of the isolated RNA was reverse transcribed). Assay: immunoSEQ multiplex PCR; the TCRdb copy retains only in-frame clones and omits some. Of under 400,000 clones listed, 10% to 15% are singletons. Their antigens remain unidentified. Sequencing was done on a sample of naive CD4+ T cells from blood. These receptors originate from a woman younger than 35 with type 1 diabetes.

CDR3 region: CASSLVPVSGANVLTF. CDR3 in DNA: TGTGCCAGCAGCTTAGTTCCGGTCTCTGGGGCCAACGTCCTGACTTTC. This chain links TRBV11-2 with TRBJ2-6; D unclear. Germline V CDR1 and CDR2: SGHAT, FQNNGV. Trimming removed 1 base at V and 0 bases at J, with 7 bases between. The CDR3 length is 16 residues. The whole variable domain, remainder taken from reference TRBV11-2 and TRBJ2-6, is EAGVAQSPRYKIIEKRQSVAFWCNPISGHATLYWYQQILGQGPKLLIQFQNNGVVDDSQLPKDRFSAERLKGVDSTLKIQPAKLEDSAVYLCASSLVPVSGANVLTFGAGSRLTVL.

This clone was found a few times. This chain connects TRBV28 to TRBJ2-6; D is ambiguous. This CDR3 region has 17 residues. Trimming removed 3 bases at V and 4 bases at J, with 16 bases between. Germline CDR1 MDHEN, CDR2 SYDVKM. The CDR3 sequence is CASSFGSVPGGANVLTF. CDR3 DNA: TGTGCCAGCAGTTTTGGGTCAGTTCCAGGCGGGGCCAACGTCCTGACTTTC.

V usage is TRBV7-9 and J usage is TRBJ1-2; D is unclear. Trimming pared 5 bases from V and 4 bases from J, leaving 17 bases between. The CDR3 contains 15 residues. The germline CDR1 and CDR2 sequences are SEHNR and FQNEAQ (reference sequence). In DNA, the CDR3 is TGTGCCAGCAGCGCCACGTATTTGAGTTTCTATGGCTACACCTTC. Translated, it gives CASSATYLSFYGYTF.

This clone was seen a single time. The chain links TRBV28 to TRBJ2-7; 7 nucleotides agree with TRBD2. Germline V gene lookup returns CDR1 MDHEN and CDR2 SYDVKM. The CDR3 has 14 residues. Trimming took 7 bases from V and 4 from J; bases not matched to a gene: 10. CDR3 in amino acids: CASMSRGRGYEQYF. The CDR3 DNA follows: TGTGCCAGCATGTCTCGCGGGAGAGGGTACGAGCAGTACTTC.

This clone was found a few times. The chain joins TRBV30 to TRBJ2-6; D possibly corresponds to TRBD2 (6 bases). The V and J ends lost 5 bases and 0 bases respectively, with 11 bases between them. This CDR3 has 15 amino acids. Looked up from germline, CDR1 is GTSNPN and CDR2 is SVGIG (reference sequence). CDR3 DNA: TGTGCCTGGGGGGGGACGGCCTCTGGGGCCAACGTCCTGACTTTC. Amino acids: CAWGGTASGANVLTF.

This chain links TRBV5-1 with TRBJ1-2; TRBD1 aligns across 7 bases. CDR3 size: 15 residues. The germline gives CDR1 SGHRS, CDR2 YFSETQ. The trim removed 2 bases at V and 5 bases at J, leaving 9 bases unmatched. In DNA, the CDR3 is TGCGCCAGCAGCTTAGGAGGGGGCTTGGAGTATGGCTACACCTTC. Its protein is CASSLGGGLEYGYTF.

This clone was seen only a few times. This chain uses TRBV5-4 with TRBJ2-3, with TRBD2 identical over 10 bases. V shed 3 bases and J 0 bases; nucleotides not matched to a gene: 1. Germline-derived CDR1 and CDR2 are SGHNT and YYREEE (reference sequence). This CDR3 has 15 residues. CDR3 sequence reads: CASSSTSGSTDTQYF. CDR3 sequence (DNA): TGTGCCAGCAGCTCGACTAGCGGGAGCACAGATACGCAGTATTTT.

This chain links TRBV5-4 with TRBJ2-1; the match to TRBD2 covers 13 bases. From germline, CDR1 is SGHNT and CDR2 YYREEE (reference sequence). V lost 4 bases, J lost 5 bases, and 6 bases stayed unmatched. The CDR3 sequence is 16 residues long. CDR3 loop: CASSPAGTSGDNEQFF. CDR3 DNA sequence: TGTGCCAGCAGCCCTGCCGGGACTAGCGGGGACAATGAGCAGTTCTTC.

This clone has a handful of counts. The chain joins TRBV27 to TRBJ2-7, with 10 bases matching TRBD1. The junction had 11 bases not matched to a gene; V was cut back by 5 bases and J by 1 base. Germline CDR1 and CDR2: MNHEY and SMNVEV (reference sequence). There are 17 residues in the CDR3. CDR3: CASSTRKTGGVSYEQYF. For the CDR3, the DNA is TGTGCCAGCAGTACAAGGAAGACAGGGGGCGTTTCCTACGAGCAGTACTTC.

This clone was detected a few times. CDR3 protein: CASSFNSNQPQHF. Written as DNA, the CDR3 is TGTGCCAGCAGTTTCAATAGCAATCAGCCCCAGCATTTT. The genes are TRBV6-5 and TRBJ1-5; D is uncertain. The CDR3 is made up of 13 amino acids. The germline V gene has CDR1 MNHEY and CDR2 SVGAGI. V was pared by 4 bases and J by 0 bases, with 4 bases between.

This clone appeared a few times. J is TRBJ2-5 and V is TRBV7-3; D unclear. The CDR3 consists of 14 residues. Trimming shortened V by 0 bases and J by 2 bases, and 7 bases separated the two germline ends. Germline values: CDR1 SGHTA, CDR2 FQGTGA. As DNA, the CDR3 is TGTGCCAGCAGCTTAACCTCGGGTCAAGAGACCCAGTACTTC. Translation gives CASSLTSGQETQYF.

This clone was counted a few times. DNA of the CDR3: TGTGCCAGCAGCCGGGACACAGATACGCAGTATTTT. It is translated as CASSRDTDTQYF. The chain uses TRBV11-3 and TRBJ2-3, with D perhaps TRBD2 (5 bases). The length of the CDR3 is 12 residues. Per germline, CDR1 SGHNT and CDR2 YENEEA. V lost 5 bases to trimming and J lost 2 bases, with 5 bases between them.

As regards this clone: Other nucleotide sequences from this sample produce the same CDR3. The J gene is TRBJ1-6, the V gene TRBV29-1; D perhaps matches TRBD1 (5 bases). V dropped 4 bases and J dropped 6 bases, with 10 bases sitting between them. This CDR3 is built from 13 residues. Germline V gene sequence: CDR1 SQVTM, CDR2 ANQGSEA. The CDR3 nucleotides read TGCAGCGTTGCGGGGGGACCTAATTCACCCCTCCACTTT. Protein sequence: CSVAGGPNSPLHF.

J is TRBJ2-1 and V is TRBV29-1, with a weak D call TRBD2 (6 bases). V was trimmed by 5 bases and J by 4 bases, leaving 12 bases between them. The germline V gene encodes CDR1 SQVTM and CDR2 ANQGSEA. The CDR3 is 13 amino acids. CDR3 loop: CSVRRGTYNEQFF. The CDR3 DNA is TGCAGCGTTCGCCGGGGGACTTACAATGAGCAGTTCTTC.

This clone has only a few counts. The J gene is TRBJ2-1, the V gene TRBV19; D perhaps matches TRBD2 (6 bases). Germline assignment: CDR1 LNHDA and CDR2 SQIVND (reference sequence). This CDR3 has 11 residues. The V end lost 9 bases, the J end lost 7 bases, and 10 bases lay between the germline ends. Here the CDR3 DNA reads TGTGCCAGCAGACTAGTAAATGAGCAGTTCTTC. Its translation: CASRLVNEQFF. Full variable domain (missing parts from reference TRBV19 and TRBJ2-1): DGGITQSPKYLFRKEGQNVTLSCEQNLNHDAMYWYRQDPGQGLRLIYYSQIVNDFQKGDIAEGYSVSREKKESFPLTVTSAQKNPTAFYLCASRLVNEQFFGPGTRLTVL.

V and J are TRBV29-1 and TRBJ2-1; D is undetermined. Germline V gives CDR1 SQVTM, CDR2 ANQGSEA. There are 11 residues in the CDR3. V dropped 3 bases and J dropped 6 bases, with 6 bases sitting between them. The DNA for the CDR3 is TGCAGCGTTGAGTGGAGCAATGAGCAGTTCTTC. It encodes CSVEWSNEQFF.

This clone was recorded a few times. The CDR3 protein is CASSPSTSGNNEQFF. The CDR3 DNA sequence: TGTGCCAGCAGCCCCTCGACTAGCGGTAACAATGAGCAGTTCTTC. The chain couples TRBV6-4 to TRBJ2-1; 9 bases line up with TRBD2. Per germline, CDR1 MRHNA and CDR2 SNTAGT. CDR3 size: 15 residues. The V segment lost 6 bases and the J segment 5 bases; nucleotides outside the gene matches: 8.

J is TRBJ2-7 and V is TRBV19; 12 bases are a match to TRBD2. The CDR3 spans 15 residues. The V and J ends lost 6 bases and 2 bases, in that order; junction bases with no gene match: 5. Germline V lookup: CDR1 LNHDA, CDR2 SQIVND (reference sequence). The CDR3 DNA reads TGTGCCAGTAGATCGCTAGCGGGAGGGACCTACGAGCAGTACTTC. Translation: CASRSLAGGTYEQYF.

The rearrangement uses TRBV30 and TRBJ2-7, with 9 positions matching TRBD1. The V gene end was trimmed by 0 bases and the J gene end by 4 bases; junction bases not matched to a gene: 10. Germline values: CDR1 GTSNPN, CDR2 SVGIG (reference sequence). This CDR3 comprises 16 residues. The CDR3 nucleotides read TGTGCCTGGAGTGTAGGAAGCGGGACAGGGAGTTACGAGCAGTACTTC. It codes for CAWSVGSGTGSYEQYF.

This clone appeared a few times. The V call is TRBV5-1, the J call TRBJ1-1; 8 nucleotides line up with TRBD1. Trimming took 6 bases from V and 1 from J; bases not matched to a gene: 2. The CDR3 is made up of 13 amino acids. Germline loops: CDR1 SGHRS, CDR2 YFSETQ. The CDR3 is CASTDRENTEAFF. In DNA form, the CDR3 reads TGCGCCAGCACGGACAGGGAGAACACTGAAGCTTTCTTT.

CDR3: CASRKAGGKNIQYF. In DNA form, the CDR3 reads TGTGCCAGCAGGAAAGCGGGAGGTAAAAACATTCAGTACTTC. The rearrangement joins TRBV21-1 to TRBJ2-4; TRBD2, as called in the table, went unchecked against the DNA. TRBV21-1 is an annotated pseudogene. This CDR3 comprises 14 residues.

The chain combines TRBV5-1 with TRBJ1-2; a weak D match, TRBD1 (5 bases). The length of the CDR3 is 12 residues. Germline V gene lookup returns CDR1 SGHRS and CDR2 YFSETQ. CDR3 residues: CVPSGGGYGYTF. The CDR3 nucleotides read TGCGTCCCGAGCGGGGGAGGCTATGGCTACACCTTC.

This clone was counted only a few times. The V and J genes are TRBV5-1 and TRBJ2-2; 9 bases fit TRBD2. The trim removed 2 bases at V and 2 bases at J, leaving 4 bases unmatched. The CDR3 totals 16 residues. From germline, CDR1 is SGHRS and CDR2 YFSETQ. The CDR3 DNA reads as TGCGCCAGCAGCTTAATAGCGGGGGCCAACACCGGGGAGCTGTTTTTT. Its translation: CASSLIAGANTGELFF.

This clone was seen more than once but under ten times. The DNA of the CDR3 is TGCAGCGCTAAAGTATCAGGGGCTTCGAACACCGGGGAGCTGTTTTTT. This sequence encodes CSAKVSGASNTGELFF. The genes are TRBV29-1 and TRBJ2-2; D might be TRBD1 (6 bases). V was pared by 7 bases and J by 0 bases, with 18 bases between. Germline CDR1 reads SQVTM; CDR2 reads ANQGSEA. This CDR3 is 16 amino acids long.

The chain combines TRBV5-1 with TRBJ1-4; 7 bases line up with TRBD1. Looked up from germline, CDR1 is SGHRS and CDR2 is YFSETQ. CDR3 length equals 14 residues. V shed 4 bases, J shed 3 bases, and the junction held 3 bases outside the gene matches. CDR3 nucleotide sequence: TGCGCCAGCAGCCCTGACAGGGCTAATGAAAAACTGTTTTTT. It is translated as CASSPDRANEKLFF.

Details on this clone: The junction differs from germline at one of its ends, possibly a read error. V and J are TRBV15 and TRBJ1-2; tentatively, D is TRBD1 (6 bases). This CDR3 contains 16 residues. Germline V gives CDR1 LNHNV, CDR2 YYDKDF (reference sequence). The CDR3, as DNA: TGTGCCACCAGTAGAGCCTTCGGACAGTTTAGGTATGGCTACACCTTC. This sequence encodes CATSRAFGQFRYGYTF.

This clone was seen a few times. The J gene is TRBJ1-2, the V gene TRBV7-9, with D possibly being TRBD1 (5 bases). This CDR3 is 17 amino acids long. Germline V gives CDR1 SEHNR, CDR2 FQNEAQ (reference sequence). Trimming removed 4 bases from V and 3 bases from J, with 21 bases in between. The CDR3 DNA follows: TGTGCCAGCAGCTCGCCCTCGGGGGGGGGACTAGACTATGGCTACACCTTC. It yields the protein CASSSPSGGGLDYGYTF.

This clone came up a few times. This chain uses TRBV30 with TRBJ1-4; TRBD1 is a possible D gene (5 bases). The CDR3 length is 15 residues. Germline V gene data show CDR1 as GTSNPN and CDR2 as SVGIG (reference sequence). V was pared by 0 bases and J by 5 bases, with 13 bases between. The CDR3, as DNA: TGTGCCTGGAGTGTACCGGGCAGGGCGAATGAAAAACTGTTTTTT. Translating it yields CAWSVPGRANEKLFF.

This chain links TRBV5-1 with TRBJ2-1; 7 nucleotides line up with TRBD2. V lost 4 bases to trimming and J lost 1 base; unmatched junction nucleotides: 5. This CDR3 is 15 amino acids long. CDR1 is SGHRS and CDR2 is YFSETQ in the germline V gene. CDR3: CASSPTSASYNEQFF. CDR3 in DNA: TGCGCCAGCAGCCCAACTAGCGCTTCCTACAATGAGCAGTTCTTC.

The chain recombines TRBV28 with TRBJ1-3; maybe TRBD1 (6 bases). Between the trimmed V and J ends, which lost 8 bases and 4 bases, there was a span of 15 bases. The CDR3 runs 14 residues. Looked up from germline, CDR1 is MDHEN and CDR2 is SYDVKM. CDR3 sequence reads: CASVPGGDGNTIYF. Here the CDR3 DNA reads TGTGCCAGCGTCCCGGGGGGCGACGGAAACACCATATATTTT.

The V and J genes are TRBV7-2 and TRBJ2-3; 7 bases are a match to TRBD2. Germline CDR1 reads SGHTA; CDR2 reads FQGNSA. This CDR3 is built from 14 residues. With 6 bases clipped from V and 5 bases from J, the junction kept 8 bases outside the gene matches. The CDR3 loop is CASSRSGPGDTQYF. As DNA, the CDR3 is TGTGCCAGCAGTCGTAGCGGGCCCGGAGATACGCAGTATTTT.

The chain has TRBV5-1 and TRBJ2-5; the match to TRBD2 covers 8 bases. Germline assignment: CDR1 SGHRS and CDR2 YFSETQ. This CDR3 is 14 amino acids long. The trim removed 4 bases at V and 2 bases at J, leaving 4 bases unmatched. CDR3 in amino acids: CASSHGGGQETQYF. The CDR3 DNA reads as TGCGCCAGCAGCCACGGGGGGGGACAAGAGACCCAGTACTTC.